The subject of this entry is one T cell receptor beta chain. The antigen is undetermined. CDR3 length equals 14 residues. V was cut by 0 bases and J by 7 bases, with 9 bases left in between. Germline CDR1 reads MNHEY; CDR2 reads SVGAGI. These data come from a study of vaccination and CD4 T cells after COVID-19. The Oncomine TCR Beta short-read assay was applied to DNA of cultured CD4+ T cells. TCRdb reprocessed the PCR reads with MiXCR, giving one entry per CDR3 protein. The sample has some 14,000 distinct CDR3 sequences, around 38% seen once. Treatment described: approximately 9-day PBMC culture with coronavirus spike peptide pools or control peptides (ViraFEST assay).

The TCR comes from a human donor who had recovered from COVID-19. The sequenced sample was CD4+ T cells from blood, cultured in vitro. The chain is built from TRBV6-5 and TRBJ1-4; the D is unclear. The DNA for the CDR3 is TGTGCCAGCAGTTACTCGACCGCTAGTGAAAAACTGTTTTTT. This sequence encodes CASSYSTASEKLFF.